These T cell receptor beta chains were read from a single sample in a study of cytomegalovirus exposure and HLA in healthy donors. The method was immunoSEQ multiplex PCR; TCRdb's version includes in-frame clones alone and lacks a portion of them. Seen here are about 120,000 clones, about two thirds observed once, and the top ten hold 3% to 4.5%. The source material was PBMCs. The receptor set was obtained from a young man in good health and CMV-seronegative. CDR3s leave out the opening cysteine and the closing phenylalanine or tryptophan.

CDR3 length	V gene	J gene	CDR3 protein
11	TRBV9	TRBJ1-2	ASSGGQNYGYT
11	TRBV27	TRBJ2-1	ASSLSLRNEQF
13	TRBV10-2	TRBJ2-1	ASRVSAGEYNEQF
14	TRBV10-3	TRBJ2-3	AADTGTSGITDTQY
14	TRBV5-5	TRBJ2-1	ASSEGWRGIYNEQF
12	TRBV27	TRBJ1-5	ASSLLIGNQPQH
12	TRBV5-1	TRBJ1-1	ASSLASGATEAF
11	TRBV28	TRBJ1-1	ASSPPGPRGAF
10	TRBV6-6	TRBJ2-3	AHGYTGGLQY
11	TRBV9	TRBJ2-7	ASSGDRAYEQY
13	TRBV29-1	TRBJ2-7	SVLGFGTVSYEQY
13	TRBV9	TRBJ1-1	ASSARGGSGTEAF
13	TRBV9	TRBJ1-6	ASSDRDRGSSPLH
13	TRBV28	TRBJ2-1	ASSPSLAGAVEQF
11	TRBV2	TRBJ2-5	ASSEERRETQY
14	TRBV7-2	TRBJ2-1	ASSLAGRGKYNEQF
13	TRBV5-1	TRBJ1-1	ASSVGRQGLTEAF
13	TRBV10-3	TRBJ2-7	AISDGGQRNYEQY
13	TRBV11-3	TRBJ2-2	ASSSSGGGTGELF
14	TRBV27	TRBJ2-3	ASSFTRGSRTDTQY
12	TRBV7-2	TRBJ1-2	ASRPRGFNYGYT
11	TRBV6-1	TRBJ2-7	APGGTGRYEQY
15	TRBV15	TRBJ2-7	ATSRVPGGVYSYEQY
14	TRBV2	TRBJ2-5	ASSGSLAGNQETQY
13	TRBV4-1	TRBJ2-7	ASSQDGKAGYEQY
15	TRBV28	TRBJ2-5	ASTLGRDRVFQETQY
14	TRBV7-2	TRBJ2-2	ASSSTGTGLLGELF